The 30 T cell receptor beta chains below come from one sample, sequenced in a study of T cell repertoires in cytomegalovirus infection. A single record per CDR3 protein comes from TCRdb applying MiXCR to the reads. The sample lists 150,000 to 200,000 distinct CDR3 sequences; around 14% were seen once. Sequenced input: PBMCs. All receptors derive from a human donor in good health (CMV status not recorded). Some clones in this sample may be carry-over from other donors' samples.

This clonotype has a count of ten or more. The chain carries TRBV28 and TRBJ2-3; D may correspond to TRBD1 or TRBD2 (5 bases each). The CDR3 loop spans 14 amino acids. The ends were cut back, 6 bases at V and 7 bases at J, with 17 bases in the middle. The germline gives CDR1 MDHEN, CDR2 SYDVKM. This CDR3 reads CASRRPGTANTQYF. CDR3 nucleotide sequence: TGTGCCAGCAGGCGACCCGGGACGGCTAATACGCAGTATTTT.

The rearrangement joins TRBV3-1 to TRBJ1-1; the D gene is possibly TRBD1 (5 bases). V shed 2 bases and J shed 4 bases, with 8 bases lying between them. The CDR3 has 13 residues. The germline V gene encodes CDR1 LGHDT and CDR2 YNNKEL (reference sequence). The CDR3: CASSQKGITEAFF. The CDR3 DNA sequence: TGTGCCAGCAGCCAAAAGGGGATCACTGAAGCTTTCTTT.

The V call is TRBV6-5, the J call TRBJ2-1, with 8 bases aligning to TRBD2. Unmatched junction bases numbered 6, after V lost 2 bases and J lost 9 bases. The CDR3 covers 14 residues. Germline CDR1 is MNHEY and CDR2 is SVGAGI. The CDR3: CASSYLRGGAEQFF. CDR3 coding DNA: TGTGCCAGCAGTTACCTCCGGGGGGGTGCTGAGCAGTTCTTC.

Note on this clonotype: A much larger clone is a single base away; this may be a read error. The rearrangement uses TRBV7-8 and TRBJ2-4, with unresolved D. The CDR3 totals 16 residues. Germline V gene lookup returns CDR1 SGHVS and CDR2 FQNEAQ. The DNA for the CDR3 is TGTGCCAGCAGCTTACTGGTGGAAACCCCCCGATACATTCGGTACTTC. Translating it yields CASSLLVETPRYIRYF.

A few counts support this clonotype. The V call is TRBV5-4, the J call TRBJ1-1; D might be TRBD1 (5 bases). Germline V gives CDR1 SGHNT, CDR2 YYREEE (reference sequence). The germline V and J ends were trimmed by 3 bases and 3 bases, with 12 bases remaining between them. CDR3 length: 14 residues. CDR3 nucleotide sequence: TGTGCCAGCAGCTGGCGGGGGATGGACACTGAAGCTTTCTTT. The encoded protein is CASSWRGMDTEAFF.

This chain connects TRBV10-3 to TRBJ1-1, with D possibly being TRBD1 (5 bases). CDR1 and CDR2 from the germline V gene are ENHRY and SYGVKD. The CDR3 spans 14 residues. Trimming shortened V by 0 bases and J by 2 bases, and 7 bases separated the two germline ends. The CDR3 region has the DNA TGTGCCATCAGTGAGTCGACAGAAAACACTGAAGCTTTCTTT. It encodes CAISESTENTEAFF.

This clonotype was seen ten or more times. The V gene is TRBV12-3 or TRBV12-4, the J gene TRBJ1-4, with D perhaps matching TRBD1 (5 bases). This CDR3 contains 13 residues. Trimming left V 8 bases short and J 7 bases short, with 14 bases between. The CDR3 sequence is CASRRTGTEKLFF. CDR3 DNA sequence: TGTGCCAGCCGTCGCACGGGGACTGAAAAACTGTTTTTT.

This clonotype was seen repeatedly, ten times or more. In DNA, the CDR3 is TGTGCCAGCAGTCCCTGGACGTTAGGGGGCGAAGCCTCTGGGGCCAACGTCCTGACTTTC. Protein: CASSPWTLGGEASGANVLTF. The chain is built from TRBV12-3 or TRBV12-4 and TRBJ2-6, with 7 bases matching TRBD1. After removal of 5 bases from V and 0 bases from J, the junction contained 16 bases not matched to a gene. The CDR3 loop spans 20 amino acids.

The chain carries TRBV20-1 and TRBJ2-7, with D tentatively TRBD2 (6 bases). V shed 0 bases and J shed 5 bases, with 17 bases lying between them. This CDR3 has 15 amino acids. Germline loops: CDR1 DFQATT, CDR2 SNEGSKA (reference sequence). CDR3 sequence reads: CSARDHRLATNEQYF. In nucleotides, the CDR3 is TGCAGTGCTAGAGATCATAGGCTAGCGACGAACGAGCAGTACTTC.

The chain uses TRBV7-9 and TRBJ2-1, with D possibly TRBD1 on 6 matching bases. The CDR3 is 16 amino acids. V lost 2 bases to trimming and J lost 4 bases, with 15 bases between them. CDR1 is SEHNR and CDR2 is FQNEAQ in the germline V gene (reference sequence). In DNA, the CDR3 is TGTGCCAGCAGCTTAACCGACGGGACAAAATACAATGAGCAGTTCTTC. Its protein is CASSLTDGTKYNEQFF.

The table lists this clonotype with many counts. The V call is TRBV7-2, the J call TRBJ1-2; D not certain. Germline CDR1 is SGHTA and CDR2 is FQGNSA. Trimming took off 5 bases at V and 2 bases at J, with 9 bases between the two ends. The CDR3 is 13 residues long. The CDR3 DNA sequence: TGTGCCAGCAGCCTAGAGGCGAACTATGGCTACACCTTC. Translated, it gives CASSLEANYGYTF.

This clonotype was recorded at least ten times. The gene calls are TRBV7-8 and TRBJ2-3; D is ambiguous. Trimming cost V 4 bases and J 5 bases, with 13 bases left between them. Per germline, CDR1 SGHVS and CDR2 FQNEAQ. CDR3 length: 14 residues. CDR3 sequence reads: CASSSTFPQDTQYF. The CDR3 nucleotides read TGTGCCAGCAGCTCGACCTTTCCACAAGATACGCAGTATTTT.

The gene calls are TRBV15 and TRBJ2-5; D is unresolved. Looked up from germline, CDR1 is LNHNV and CDR2 is YYDKDF (reference sequence). The CDR3 has 15 residues. The ends were cut back, 0 bases at V and 4 bases at J, with 12 bases in the middle. This CDR3 reads CATSRERSSRETQYF. The CDR3 coding sequence is TGTGCCACCAGCAGAGAGAGAAGCTCAAGAGAGACCCAGTACTTC.

The chain carries TRBV7-6 and TRBJ2-6; the match to TRBD1 covers 8 bases. This CDR3 spans 17 amino acids. V was pared by 6 bases and J by 0 bases, with 7 bases of the junction left unmatched. The germline V gene has CDR1 SGHVS and CDR2 FNYEAQ. The CDR3: CASRPGTGSSGANVLTF. The CDR3, as DNA: TGTGCCAGCAGACCCGGGACAGGAAGCTCTGGGGCCAACGTCCTGACTTTC.

J is TRBJ2-7 and V is TRBV6-1; TRBD1 matches 7 bases. Germline V CDR1 and CDR2: MNHNS, SASEGT. The V gene end was trimmed by 7 bases and the J gene end by 0 bases; junction bases not matched to a gene: 6. CDR3 size: 14 residues. CDR3 bases: TGTGCCAGCACCGAGACAGGGATCTCCTACGAGCAGTACTTC. Protein: CASTETGISYEQYF.

This clonotype was counted only a few times. V gene TRBV14 combines with J gene TRBJ2-3; D possibly corresponds to TRBD2 (5 bases). This CDR3 comprises 14 residues. The V and J ends lost 3 bases and 4 bases respectively, with 11 bases between them. The germline CDR1 and CDR2 sequences are SGHDN and FVKESK. This CDR3 reads CASSHHGIPDTQYF. The CDR3 nucleotides read TGTGCCAGCAGCCACCACGGGATCCCAGATACGCAGTATTTT.

This clonotype was observed many times. J is TRBJ2-2 and V is TRBV7-2, with unresolved D. The CDR3 loop spans 14 amino acids. V dropped 1 base and J dropped 7 bases, with 10 bases sitting between them. In germline, CDR1 is SGHTA, CDR2 FQGNSA. For the CDR3, the DNA is TGTGCCAGCAGCTTAGTGGTAGTTAACGGGGAGCTGTTTTTT. Translation gives CASSLVVVNGELFF. Supplemented by reference TRBV7-2 and TRBJ2-2, the full variable domain reads GAGVSQSPSNKVTEKGKDVELRCDPISGHTALYWYRQSLGQGLEFLIYFQGNSAPDKSGLPSDRFSAERTGGSVSTLTIQRTQQEDSAVYLCASSLVVVNGELFFGEGSRLTVL.

V and J are TRBV5-4 and TRBJ1-2, with 7 positions matching TRBD1. Germline assignment: CDR1 SGHNT and CDR2 YYREEE (reference sequence). This CDR3 region has 15 residues. The V and J ends lost 0 bases and 1 base, in that order; junction bases with no gene match: 3. The CDR3 here is CASSLVRQGNYGYTF. The CDR3, as DNA: TGTGCCAGCAGCTTGGTGAGACAGGGTAACTATGGCTACACCTTC.

As for this clonotype: One end of the junction is discordant with germline, which a read error may explain. The genes are TRBV5-1 and TRBJ1-1; D is unresolved. The CDR3 runs to 14 residues. Germline V CDR1 and CDR2: SGHRS, YFSETQ. The CDR3 DNA sequence: TGCGCCAGCAGCTCGGGCCTCCCAGGAACTGAAGCTCTCTTT. Translated: CASSSGLPGTEALF.

In its sample, this clonotype was seen a few times. The chain joins TRBV6-1 to TRBJ2-5, with D hard to call. V gave up 6 bases and J gave up 0 bases, with 11 bases separating them. Germline-derived CDR1 and CDR2 are MNHNS and SASEGT. CDR3 length equals 14 residues. In nucleotides, the CDR3 is TGTGCCAGCAGCCGCGGACGGTACCAAGAGACCCAGTACTTC. Translated: CASSRGRYQETQYF.

This clonotype was found a few times. This sequence joins TRBV19 and TRBJ2-6, with D unresolved. Germline V CDR1 and CDR2: LNHDA, SQIVND (reference sequence). This CDR3 region has 13 residues. V lost 7 bases, J lost 2 bases, and 6 bases lay in between. CDR3 in DNA: TGTGCCAGTAACTTCCCTGGGGCCAACGTCCTGACTTTC. It specifies CASNFPGANVLTF.

This clonotype was seen ten or more times. V gene TRBV7-2 combines with J gene TRBJ2-3, with 7 bases matching TRBD2. The CDR3 has 13 amino acids. Germline loops: CDR1 SGHTA, CDR2 FQGNSA. The J segment lost 4 bases and the V segment lost 5 bases, leaving 3 bases of the junction unmatched. This chain's CDR3 is CASSREEADTQYF. In DNA, the CDR3 is TGTGCCAGCAGCCGGGAGGAGGCAGATACGCAGTATTTT. Filled out from reference TRBV7-2 and TRBJ2-3, the complete variable domain reads GAGVSQSPSNKVTEKGKDVELRCDPISGHTALYWYRQSLGQGLEFLIYFQGNSAPDKSGLPSDRFSAERTGGSVSTLTIQRTQQEDSAVYLCASSREEADTQYFGPGTRLTVL.

The chain links TRBV27 to TRBJ1-2, with D hard to call. CDR1 is MNHEY and CDR2 is SMNVEV in the germline V gene (reference sequence). V was pared by 4 bases and J by 8 bases, with 20 bases between. The CDR3 runs to 15 residues. The CDR3 sequence: CASSSWTHSLGGYTF. For the CDR3, the DNA is TGTGCCAGCAGTTCGTGGACCCACTCACTCGGAGGCTACACCTTC.

This clonotype was counted at least ten times. V usage is TRBV28 and J usage is TRBJ2-7, with a tentative D call TRBD2 (6 bases). V was shortened by 5 bases and J by 7 bases, with 18 bases between the two germline ends. Germline V lookup: CDR1 MDHEN, CDR2 SYDVKM. The CDR3 runs 14 residues. As DNA, the CDR3 is TGTGCCAGCAGTCCTCGGGACTTCTCGGGGGAGCAGTACTTC. The encoded protein is CASSPRDFSGEQYF.

This rearrangement joins TRBV7-6 to TRBJ1-1, with D hard to call. Germline lookup yields CDR1 SGHVS and CDR2 FNYEAQ. V dropped 8 bases and J dropped 1 base, with 5 bases sitting between them. The CDR3 covers 11 residues. The CDR3 loop reads CASPGNTEAFF. The CDR3 DNA reads as TGTGCCAGCCCGGGGAACACTGAAGCTTTCTTT.

V is TRBV6-2 or TRBV6-3 and J is TRBJ2-3; TRBD2 matches 9 bases. CDR1 and CDR2 from the germline V gene are MNHEY and SVGEGT. The J segment lost 2 bases and the V segment lost 5 bases, leaving 8 bases of the junction unmatched. The CDR3 is 16 amino acids. CDR3 sequence reads: CASSRKAGGNTDTQYF. CDR3 sequence (DNA): TGTGCCAGCAGTAGGAAAGCGGGAGGTAACACAGATACGCAGTATTTT.

The chain is built from TRBV6-2 or TRBV6-3 and TRBJ1-1; the D is unclear. V lost 7 bases and J 6 bases, leaving 18 bases between the germline ends. Per the germline V gene, CDR1 is MNHEY and CDR2 is SVGEGT. The CDR3 is 14 amino acids. This chain's CDR3 is CASTSMKTVPEAFF. CDR3 DNA: TGTGCCAGCACCTCAATGAAAACGGTTCCTGAAGCTTTCTTT.

This clonotype showed up just a few times. V and J are TRBV14 and TRBJ2-7; 7 positions match TRBD1. The CDR3 length is 16 residues. Trimming took 1 base from V and 4 from J; bases not matched to a gene: 10. In germline, CDR1 is SGHDN, CDR2 FVKESK. Here the CDR3 DNA reads TGTGCCAGCAGCCAAGGGACAGGAATTTCCACATACGAGCAGTACTTC. As protein: CASSQGTGISTYEQYF.

This clonotype came up many times. This chain uses TRBV7-2 with TRBJ2-4, with 11 bases aligning to TRBD1. The length of the CDR3 is 17 residues. Trimming at V came to 1 base and at J to 3 bases, leaving 5 bases not matched to a gene. Germline V CDR1 and CDR2: SGHTA, FQGNSA. Here the CDR3 DNA reads TGTGCCAGCAGCTTAGTCGGGGGGACAGGGGGCAAAAACATTCAGTACTTC. Amino acids: CASSLVGGTGGKNIQYF.

This chain links TRBV29-1 with TRBJ2-1; maybe TRBD1 (5 bases). CDR3 length: 16 residues. Germline CDR1 is SQVTM and CDR2 is ANQGSEA. Trimming removed 0 bases from V and 5 bases from J, with 17 bases in between. In DNA form, the CDR3 reads TGCAGCGTTGAAGATCTGTGGGGCATCCAGGACAATGAGCAGTTCTTC. This sequence encodes CSVEDLWGIQDNEQFF.